These T cell receptor beta chains were read from a single sample in a study of T-cell memory formation after mild COVID-19. In TCRdb, the 5' RACE reads were re-called with MiXCR into one record per CDR3 protein. This table has about 240,000 distinct CDR3 sequences, 9.4% appearing once. The sample taken for sequencing was PBMCs or a T cell subset sorted from them (not recorded which). The receptors shown here come from a young man who had mild COVID-19 (a few samples of this study predate the infection). Cell type and time point are not known. CDR3s include the opening cysteine and the closing phenylalanine or tryptophan. A D gene is named only where the DNA matches it firmly. Clone size appears in some rows only: once, few, many, or a class for an expanded clone.

J gene: TRBJ1-2; D gene: .; V gene: TRBV7-9; clone size: .; CDR3 protein: CASSWRGGLGLYGYTF; CDR3 DNA: TGTGCCAGCAGTTGGAGAGGGGGGCTCGGTTTATATGGCTACACCTTC
J gene: TRBJ2-5; D gene: .; V gene: TRBV25-1; clone size: many; CDR3 protein: CASRGVGETQYF; CDR3 DNA: TGTGCCAGCAGGGGGGTGGGGGAGACCCAGTACTTC
J gene: TRBJ1-2; D gene: .; V gene: TRBV5-1; clone size: .; CDR3 protein: CASSLPALYGYTF; CDR3 DNA: TGCGCCAGCAGCTTGCCGGCCCTCTATGGCTACACCTTC
J gene: TRBJ2-1; D gene: TRBD2; V gene: TRBV14; clone size: .; CDR3 protein: CASSQDLAGGEFF; CDR3 DNA: TGTGCCAGCAGCCAAGATCTAGCGGGGGGAGAGTTCTTC
J gene: TRBJ1-2; D gene: .; V gene: TRBV7-2; clone size: .; CDR3 protein: CASSLSFYGYTF; CDR3 DNA: TGTGCCAGCAGCTTATCTTTTTATGGCTACACCTTC
J gene: TRBJ2-1; D gene: .; V gene: TRBV18; clone size: .; CDR3 protein: CASSPSTANEQFF; CDR3 DNA: TGTGCCAGCTCACCAAGCACAGCCAATGAGCAGTTCTTC
J gene: TRBJ1-4; D gene: .; V gene: TRBV12-3/TRBV12-4; clone size: few; CDR3 protein: CATARGSLEKLFF; CDR3 DNA: TGTGCCACTGCTCGGGGGTCTCTAGAGAAACTGTTTTTT
J gene: TRBJ2-3; D gene: .; V gene: TRBV10-3; clone size: .; CDR3 protein: CATKADRSTDTQYF; CDR3 DNA: TGTGCCACCAAAGCAGACAGGAGCACAGATACGCAGTATTTT
J gene: TRBJ1-1; D gene: .; V gene: TRBV7-2; clone size: few; CDR3 protein: CASSIKVGNTEAFF; CDR3 DNA: TGTGCCAGCAGTATTAAGGTGGGGAACACTGAAGCTTTCTTT
J gene: TRBJ2-2; D gene: .; V gene: TRBV7-3; clone size: .; CDR3 protein: CASSLEALTGELFF; CDR3 DNA: TGTGCCAGCAGCCTAGAGGCTCTCACCGGGGAGCTGTTTTTT
J gene: TRBJ2-2; D gene: .; V gene: TRBV29-1; clone size: few; CDR3 protein: CSGREDSSTGELFF; CDR3 DNA: TGCAGCGGGAGGGAGGACAGTTCCACCGGGGAGCTGTTTTTT
J gene: TRBJ1-1; D gene: TRBD1; V gene: TRBV6-5; clone size: .; CDR3 protein: CASSYPPTGWGTEAFF; CDR3 DNA: TGTGCCAGCAGTTACCCCCCGACAGGGTGGGGAACTGAAGCTTTCTTT
J gene: TRBJ2-3; D gene: TRBD2; V gene: TRBV20-1; clone size: few; CDR3 protein: CSARVSGGATDTQYF; CDR3 DNA: TGCAGTGCTAGAGTTAGCGGGGGGGCCACAGATACGCAGTATTTT
J gene: TRBJ1-5; D gene: .; V gene: TRBV2; clone size: few; CDR3 protein: CASSEGTLGGPQHF; CDR3 DNA: TGTGCCAGCAGTGAAGGGACACTCGGAGGGCCCCAGCATTTT
J gene: TRBJ2-1; D gene: .; V gene: TRBV29-1; clone size: many; CDR3 protein: CSVVWTDSTNEQFF; CDR3 DNA: TGCAGCGTTGTCTGGACAGATTCAACCAATGAGCAGTTCTTC
J gene: TRBJ2-5; D gene: TRBD1; V gene: TRBV4-1; clone size: few; CDR3 protein: CASSQGQKETQYF; CDR3 DNA: TGCGCCAGCAGCCAGGGACAGAAAGAGACCCAGTACTTC
J gene: TRBJ2-5; D gene: TRBD2; V gene: TRBV30; clone size: .; CDR3 protein: CACSLAGGPDGAQYF; CDR3 DNA: TGTGCCTGTTCTCTAGCGGGGGGACCCGATGGGGCCCAGTACTTC
J gene: TRBJ2-1; D gene: TRBD2; V gene: TRBV4-2; clone size: many; CDR3 protein: CASSLSTGTSGGDEQFF; CDR3 DNA: TGTGCCAGCAGCCTCTCAACCGGGACTAGCGGGGGTGATGAGCAGTTCTTC
J gene: TRBJ2-3; D gene: TRBD2; V gene: TRBV9; clone size: .; CDR3 protein: CASTPSGVRTDTQYF; CDR3 DNA: TGTGCCAGCACCCCAAGCGGGGTTCGTACAGATACGCAGTATTTT